The 17 T cell receptor beta chains in this list originate from one sample, sequenced in a study of blood T cell repertoires in COVID-19. The method was immunoSEQ multiplex PCR; TCRdb's version includes in-frame clones alone and lacks a portion of them. Here the sample spans about 130,000 clones, roughly four fifths being singletons. The specimen sequenced was peripheral blood. The receptors come from a man aged 30-40 years with COVID-19, enrolled during active disease.

The V and J genes are TRBV5-1 and TRBJ2-5, with 14 bases identical to TRBD2. The V gene end was trimmed by 0 bases and the J gene end by 2 bases; junction bases not matched to a gene: 0. CDR3 size: 16 residues. In germline, CDR1 is SGHRS, CDR2 YFSETQ. Written as DNA, the CDR3 is TGCGCCAGCAGCTTGGGACTAGCGGGAGGGCAAGAGACCCAGTACTTC. It encodes CASSLGLAGGQETQYF.

The gene calls are TRBV4-1 and TRBJ1-1; no reliable D call. The CDR3 loop spans 17 amino acids. Trimming left V 4 bases short and J 2 bases short, with 20 bases between. The germline gives CDR1 MGHRA, CDR2 YSYEKL. CDR3 DNA: TGCGCCAGCAGCCTCCCCCCGGGGAGGATCATAAACACTGAAGCTTTCTTT. It translates to CASSLPPGRIINTEAFF.

The chain is built from TRBV18 and TRBJ2-6, with 9 bases fitting TRBD1. Germline V gene sequence: CDR1 KGHSH, CDR2 LQKENI. The trim removed 3 bases at V and 3 bases at J, leaving 3 bases unmatched. The CDR3 is 16 residues long. The CDR3 DNA is TGTGCCAGCTCACCTCGGGACAGGGTTGGGGCCAACGTCCTGACTTTC. Translating gives CASSPRDRVGANVLTF.

The genes are TRBV18 and TRBJ2-2, with 8 bases matching TRBD2. This CDR3 contains 14 residues. Germline V gives CDR1 KGHSH, CDR2 LQKENI. Unmatched junction bases numbered 3, after V lost 3 bases and J lost 6 bases. CDR3 in DNA: TGTGCCAGCTCACCCTCGCGGGAGGCCGGGGAGCTGTTTTTT. Residues: CASSPSREAGELFF.

V gene TRBV18 combines with J gene TRBJ1-1, with 8 bases aligning to TRBD1. Per germline, CDR1 KGHSH and CDR2 LQKENI. The CDR3 is 14 residues long. Germline trimming cut 3 bases from V and 1 base from J; bases unmatched to any gene: 1. CDR3 nucleotide sequence: TGTGCCAGCTCACCGACAGGGGAGAACACTGAAGCTTTCTTT. Encoded protein: CASSPTGENTEAFF.

The genes are TRBV5-6 and TRBJ1-5, with D unresolved. Germline CDR1 is SGHDT and CDR2 is YYEEEE. This CDR3 is built from 14 residues. Trimming stripped 2 bases from V and 5 bases from J, with 11 bases between. For the CDR3, the DNA is TGTGCCAGCAGCTTTATGGGCCCGGATCAGCCCCAGCATTTT. Translating gives CASSFMGPDQPQHF.

In its sample, this clone was seen once. This sequence joins TRBV6-5 and TRBJ1-1; D is undetermined. The CDR3 has 13 residues. Trimming shortened V by 2 bases and J by 5 bases, and 9 bases separated the two germline ends. Germline V CDR1 and CDR2: MNHEY, SVGAGI. CDR3 bases: TGTGCCAGCAGTTACGGGCAAGATACTGAAGCTTTCTTT. This encodes CASSYGQDTEAFF.

The CDR3 bases are TGTGCCAGCAGTCGAGCGGCAGATACGCAGTATTTT. Amino acids: CASSRAADTQYF. V is TRBV6-2 or TRBV6-3 and J is TRBJ2-3, with D maybe TRBD2 (5 bases). V was clipped by 5 bases and J by 4 bases, with 7 bases between them. Germline assignment: CDR1 MNHEY and CDR2 SVGEGT. The CDR3 has 12 residues.

This clone is a singleton in its sample. V gene TRBV7-8 combines with J gene TRBJ2-7, with 7 bases aligning to TRBD1. The germline V gene has CDR1 SGHVS and CDR2 FQNEAQ. The length of the CDR3 is 15 residues. V was pared by 1 base and J by 6 bases, with 9 bases of the junction left unmatched. As DNA, the CDR3 is TGTGCCAGCAGCTTAGATGGGACAGTTCTCCGCGAGCAGTACTTC. Its translation: CASSLDGTVLREQYF.

This clone occurred a few times. The chain uses TRBV7-9 and TRBJ2-1, with D possibly being TRBD2 (5 bases). This CDR3 is built from 14 residues. Germline V gene data show CDR1 as SEHNR and CDR2 as FQNEAQ (reference sequence). V was cut by 5 bases and J by 3 bases, with 11 bases left in between. CDR3 in DNA: TGTGCCAGCAGCCCCGGCGAGGGCTACAATGAGCAGTTCTTC. It yields the protein CASSPGEGYNEQFF.

This clone is large. In nucleotides, the CDR3 is TGTGCCAGCGGCGATTGGAGGCTCCTAAACACCATATATTTT. This translates into CASGDWRLLNTIYF. The V call is TRBV7-9, the J call TRBJ1-3; D ambiguous. V was trimmed by 8 bases and J by 6 bases, leaving 17 bases between them. CDR1 is SEHNR, CDR2 FQNEAQ, per germline (reference sequence). The CDR3 sequence is 14 residues long.

This clone was recorded a few times. V usage is TRBV5-6 and J usage is TRBJ2-7; 9 nucleotides match TRBD2. Looked up from germline, CDR1 is SGHDT and CDR2 is YYEEEE. V lost 1 base and J lost 5; bases outside the gene matches: 7. The CDR3 is made up of 15 amino acids. This chain's CDR3 is CASSLIVSGSNEQYF. The CDR3 region has the DNA TGTGCCAGCAGCTTGATAGTTAGCGGGAGCAACGAGCAGTACTTC. Together with reference TRBV5-6 and TRBJ2-7, the CDR3 gives the full variable domain: DAGVTQSPTHLIKTRGQQVTLRCSPKSGHDTVSWYQQALGQGPQFIFQYYEEEERQRGNFPDRFSGHQFPNYSSELNVNALLLGDSALYLCASSLIVSGSNEQYFGPGTRLTVT.

The rearrangement uses TRBV4-3 and TRBJ1-5; D unclear. Germline V gene data show CDR1 as LGHNA and CDR2 as YSLEER. V lost 1 base to trimming and J lost 9 bases, with 13 bases between them. The CDR3 is 14 residues long. The CDR3 is CASSQGPEDAPQHF. The CDR3 coding sequence is TGCGCCAGCAGCCAAGGTCCGGAGGATGCGCCCCAGCATTTT.

Written as DNA, the CDR3 is TGTGCCAGCAGTCTCCGGGACAGGGAGGGCTACACCTTC. Residues: CASSLRDREGYTF. The chain carries TRBV28 and TRBJ1-2, with 9 positions matching TRBD1. The CDR3 has 13 amino acids. The V and J ends lost 5 bases and 8 bases, in that order; junction bases with no gene match: 6. The germline CDR1 and CDR2 sequences are MDHEN and SYDVKM.

The chain combines TRBV2 with TRBJ2-7, with D perhaps TRBD2 (6 bases). Per the germline V gene, CDR1 is SNHLY and CDR2 is FYNNEI. With 11 bases removed from V and 0 bases from J, the gap between germline ends came to 17 bases. This CDR3 contains 14 residues. DNA of the CDR3: TGTGCCTCCGGGCGGGACCCCCTCTCCTACGAGCAGTACTTC. Its translation is CASGRDPLSYEQYF.

This chain connects TRBV28 to TRBJ1-5; 9 nucleotides agree with TRBD1. J gave up 4 bases and V 7 bases, and 5 bases lay outside the gene matches. Germline V gives CDR1 MDHEN, CDR2 SYDVKM. The CDR3 runs to 14 residues. The CDR3 loop is CASKPGQGNQPQHF. CDR3 sequence (DNA): TGTGCCAGCAAACCGGGACAGGGAAATCAGCCCCAGCATTTT.

The chain couples TRBV11-2 to TRBJ1-2; 8 bases line up with TRBD1. The trim removed 3 bases at V and 8 bases at J, leaving 20 bases unmatched. Germline CDR1 and CDR2: SGHAT and FQNNGV. The CDR3 runs 18 residues. The CDR3 nucleotides are TGTGCCAGCAGCTTTCCGCGACAGGGGACGGCATCTATAGGGGGCTACACCTTC. Translating it yields CASSFPRQGTASIGGYTF.